Each of the 31 T cell receptor beta chains below was sequenced from the same sample in a study of beta chain features in type 1 diabetes. Study-wide points: TCRB CDR3s from Type 1 diabetes patients were moderately but significantly shorter in all four CD4+ subsets.

The authors reverse transcribed all of the isolated RNA, so sequencing captured expressed TCRB transcripts. Clones were sequenced by immunoSEQ multiplex PCR, and TCRdb holds only the in-frame ones, with some missing. This table holds hundreds of thousands of clones, about an eighth found once. No antigens are known for them. The material sequenced was naive CD4+ T cells from blood. The source is a man between 18 and 29 years old with type 1 diabetes.

The rearrangement links TRBV9 to TRBJ2-7; D not certain. The V gene's germline CDR1 is SGDLS and CDR2 YYNGEE. Between the trimmed V and J ends, which lost 4 bases and 0 bases, there was a span of 14 bases. The CDR3 is 15 residues long. As DNA, the CDR3 is TGTGCCAGCAGCTTCCACTACGACACCTCCTACGAGCAGTACTTC. Translation gives CASSFHYDTSYEQYF.

The V call is TRBV29-1, the J call TRBJ1-1; no clear D. V dropped 1 base and J dropped 6 bases, with 15 bases sitting between them. The CDR3 is 14 residues long. From germline, CDR1 is SQVTM and CDR2 ANQGSEA. CDR3 sequence: CSVEGVNRWAEAFF. The CDR3 nucleotides read TGCAGCGTTGAAGGAGTAAATCGGTGGGCTGAAGCTTTCTTT.

The chain links TRBV15 to TRBJ1-1; D is undetermined. The CDR3 has 11 residues. V was cut by 5 bases and J by 3 bases, with 4 bases left in between. Germline loops: CDR1 LNHNV, CDR2 YYDKDF (reference sequence). CDR3 region: CATSAYTEAFF. The CDR3 bases are TGTGCCACCAGCGCTTACACTGAAGCTTTCTTT.

V is TRBV20-1 and J is TRBJ1-1; D is unresolved. V gave up 0 bases and J gave up 11 bases, with 10 bases separating them. Per germline, CDR1 DFQATT and CDR2 SNEGSKA (reference sequence). The CDR3 sequence is 11 residues long. The CDR3 protein is CSARDPPGAFF. The CDR3, as DNA: TGCAGTGCTAGAGACCCTCCCGGGGCTTTCTTT.

This clone has just a few counts. The sample holds other DNA sequences that translate to the same CDR3. The chain recombines TRBV7-9 with TRBJ2-7; maybe TRBD1 (6 bases). CDR1 and CDR2 from the germline V gene are SEHNR and FQNEAQ (reference sequence). V was shortened by 4 bases and J by 4 bases, with 11 bases between the two germline ends. The CDR3 is 13 residues long. CDR3: CASSSGTPYEQYF. The CDR3 coding sequence is TGTGCCAGCAGCTCCGGGACACCGTACGAGCAGTACTTC.

A few counts support this clone. The chain joins TRBV6-1 to TRBJ1-4, with TRBD1 matching over 7 bases. V lost 6 bases and J lost 4; bases outside the gene matches: 5. Germline V lookup: CDR1 MNHNS, CDR2 SASEGT. This CDR3 spans 14 amino acids. The CDR3 coding sequence is TGTGCCAGCAGCGGGACAGTTAATAATGAAAAACTGTTTTTT. This translates into CASSGTVNNEKLFF.

The CDR3 region is CASRPRRVTTEAFF. CDR3 sequence (DNA): TGTGCCAGCAGACCACGACGGGTCACCACTGAAGCTTTCTTT. The chain is built from TRBV6-5 and TRBJ1-1; no reliable D call. Germline V gives CDR1 MNHEY, CDR2 SVGAGI. Trimming shortened V by 6 bases and J by 4 bases, and 15 bases separated the two germline ends. The CDR3 is 14 residues long.

The rearrangement joins TRBV5-4 to TRBJ2-1, with TRBD2 matching 7 bases. V gave up 2 bases and J gave up 6 bases; unmatched junction bases: 8. CDR1 is SGHNT and CDR2 is YYREEE in the germline V gene (reference sequence). This CDR3 region has 15 residues. CDR3 coding DNA: TGTGCCAGCAGCTTAGTACTAGCGTGGGGCAATGAGCAGTTCTTC. This codes for CASSLVLAWGNEQFF.

The rearrangement uses TRBV9 and TRBJ2-7, with TRBD1 matching 8 bases. The CDR3 sequence is 16 residues long. V dropped 0 bases and J dropped 2; count of bases not matched to a gene: 7. Germline-derived CDR1 and CDR2 are SGDLS and YYNGEE. CDR3 protein: CASSVGPGQGAYEQYF. The CDR3 DNA reads TGTGCCAGCAGCGTAGGTCCCGGACAGGGAGCCTACGAGCAGTACTTC.

A word on this clone: This sample includes further DNA sequences coding for the same CDR3. This rearrangement joins TRBV29-1 to TRBJ1-1; D is uncertain. Germline values: CDR1 SQVTM, CDR2 ANQGSEA. Trimming stripped 4 bases from V and 1 base from J, with 4 bases between. This CDR3 has 11 residues. CDR3 nucleotide sequence: TGCAGCGTTGTTCCGAACACTGAAGCTTTCTTT. Its translation is CSVVPNTEAFF.

This clone was observed a few times. This rearrangement joins TRBV19 to TRBJ1-1, with a possible D match to TRBD1 (6 bases). The CDR3 totals 17 residues. Germline V gene sequence: CDR1 LNHDA, CDR2 SQIVND (reference sequence). V gave up 6 bases and J gave up 3 bases, with 23 bases separating them. DNA for the CDR3: TGTGCCAGTAGAAAACAAGGGGGACGCCAAGGGGACACTGAAGCTTTCTTT. Its protein is CASRKQGGRQGDTEAFF. Combining the CDR3 with reference TRBV19 and TRBJ1-1 gives the whole variable domain DGGITQSPKYLFRKEGQNVTLSCEQNLNHDAMYWYRQDPGQGLRLIYYSQIVNDFQKGDIAEGYSVSREKKESFPLTVTSAQKNPTAFYLCASRKQGGRQGDTEAFFGQGTRLTVV.

The chain recombines TRBV20-1 with TRBJ2-5; no reliable D call. The CDR3 is made up of 11 amino acids. Germline values: CDR1 DFQATT, CDR2 SNEGSKA (reference sequence). The CDR3 nucleotides read TGCAGCCCCTACTCCCGGGAGACCCAGTACTTC. Protein sequence: CSPYSRETQYF.

This clone has only a few counts. This CDR3 is CASSNGQGAGELFF. CDR3 nucleotide sequence: TGCGCCAGCAGCAACGGACAGGGGGCCGGGGAGCTGTTTTTT. The genes are TRBV5-1 and TRBJ2-2; 10 bases are shared with TRBD1. CDR3 length: 14 residues. Germline CDR1 SGHRS, CDR2 YFSETQ. Trimming cost V 4 bases and J 6 bases; bases outside gene matches: 3.

This clone was recorded a few times. CDR3 in DNA: TGTGCCAGCAGTGAATGGGACAGGGGCCGGGACGAGCAGTACTTC. Protein: CASSEWDRGRDEQYF. This rearrangement joins TRBV2 to TRBJ2-7; the match to TRBD1 covers 10 bases. This CDR3 spans 15 amino acids. With 2 bases clipped from V and 5 bases from J, the junction kept 6 bases outside the gene matches. Germline CDR1 SNHLY, CDR2 FYNNEI.

This clone has a handful of counts. The chain combines TRBV10-3 with TRBJ2-1; D unclear. The CDR3 contains 14 residues. Germline V gene lookup returns CDR1 ENHRY and CDR2 SYGVKD. Between the trimmed V and J ends, which lost 4 bases and 3 bases, there was a span of 10 bases. The CDR3 DNA reads TGTGCCATCAGTGCCCCGACCGACTACAATGAGCAGTTCTTC. Protein product: CAISAPTDYNEQFF.

To note about this clone: One junction end does not reproduce the germline sequence, and a read error may be involved. The rearrangement joins TRBV30 to TRBJ2-7, with D possibly being TRBD2 (5 bases). Germline V gene lookup returns CDR1 GTSNPN and CDR2 SVGIG (reference sequence). This CDR3 is built from 11 residues. DNA of the CDR3: TGTGCCTGGAGTCCTGGACTGCACTTGAACTTC. Its protein product is CAWSPGLHLNF. The full variable domain, in which reference TRBV30 and TRBJ2-7 provide the parts outside the CDR3, is SQTIHQWPATLVQPVGSPLSLECTVEGTSNPNLYWYRQAAGRGLQLLFYSVGIGQISSEVPQNLSASRPQDRQFILSSKKLLLSDSGFYLCAWSPGLHLNFGPGTRLTVT.

The rearrangement links TRBV7-2 to TRBJ2-2; possibly TRBD1 or TRBD2 for D (5 bases each). Trimming removed 4 bases from V and 6 bases from J, with 18 bases in between. The germline CDR1 and CDR2 sequences are SGHTA and FQGNSA. The length of the CDR3 is 16 residues. CDR3 sequence reads: CASSSTGTSKAGELFF. CDR3 in DNA: TGTGCCAGCAGCTCGACCGGGACCTCTAAGGCCGGGGAGCTGTTTTTT.

As for this clone: At one end, the junction sequence differs from germline, possibly due to a read error. The chain carries TRBV4-1 and TRBJ2-4; D is unresolved. The germline V gene encodes CDR1 MGHRA and CDR2 YSYEKL. This CDR3 comprises 12 residues. The CDR3 here is CASSQGFKDTNF. The CDR3, as DNA: TGCGCCAGCAGCCAAGGGTTTAAGGATACAAACTTC.

This clone was detected only a few times. The chain joins TRBV30 to TRBJ2-5; TRBD1 might be the D (5 bases). Per the germline V gene, CDR1 is GTSNPN and CDR2 is SVGIG (reference sequence). The CDR3 contains 13 residues. V lost 2 bases and J 1 base, leaving 8 bases between the germline ends. The CDR3 protein is CAWSPGLQETQYF. CDR3 nucleotide sequence: TGTGCCTGGAGTCCAGGGCTCCAAGAGACCCAGTACTTC.

Concerning this clone: The sample has other DNA sequences that encode this CDR3 too. The chain employs TRBV30 and TRBJ2-7; TRBD2 matches 7 bases. The germline V gene has CDR1 GTSNPN and CDR2 SVGIG (reference sequence). Trimming removed 4 bases from V and 3 bases from J; junction bases left unmatched: 3. The CDR3 totals 12 residues. CDR3 in amino acids: CAWTGGGYEQYF. CDR3 DNA sequence: TGTGCCTGGACGGGGGGAGGCTACGAGCAGTACTTC.

This clone was seen only a few times. The same CDR3 arises from other DNA sequences in this sample as well. This chain connects TRBV5-1 to TRBJ1-2; D perhaps matches TRBD1 (5 bases). Germline V gene sequence: CDR1 SGHRS, CDR2 YFSETQ. The CDR3 totals 13 residues. Between the trimmed V and J ends, which lost 0 bases and 4 bases, there was a span of 7 bases. CDR3 bases: TGCGCCAGCAGCTTGGGACAGAGCTATGGCTACACCTTC. This translates into CASSLGQSYGYTF.

The chain uses TRBV5-1 and TRBJ1-6; D is ambiguous. This CDR3 comprises 14 residues. The V and J ends lost 0 bases and 14 bases respectively, with 15 bases between them. From germline, CDR1 is SGHRS and CDR2 YFSETQ. CDR3 sequence reads: CASSLVPPSGTLHF. CDR3 nucleotide sequence: TGCGCCAGCAGCTTGGTTCCACCATCGGGGACCCTCCACTTT.

J is TRBJ2-1 and V is TRBV5-1; 11 bases agree with TRBD2. Unmatched junction bases numbered 4, after V lost 0 bases and J lost 5 bases. The CDR3 loop spans 16 amino acids. CDR1 is SGHRS, CDR2 YFSETQ, per germline. The CDR3 sequence: CASSLAPGLADNEQFF. DNA of the CDR3: TGCGCCAGCAGCTTGGCTCCGGGACTAGCGGACAATGAGCAGTTCTTC.

The chain carries TRBV10-3 and TRBJ2-2; TRBD1 matches at 10 bases. This CDR3 region has 17 residues. Germline CDR1 ENHRY, CDR2 SYGVKD. The V segment lost 4 bases and the J segment 2 bases; nucleotides outside the gene matches: 7. CDR3 sequence: CAISGQGTGVNTGELFF. Written as DNA, the CDR3 is TGTGCCATCAGTGGACAAGGGACAGGGGTAAACACCGGGGAGCTGTTTTTT.

V gene TRBV14 combines with J gene TRBJ2-1; no firm D call. The CDR3 loop spans 14 amino acids. The germline V gene encodes CDR1 SGHDN and CDR2 FVKESK. Trimming took 1 base from V and 2 from J, leaving 6 bases between them. CDR3 sequence reads: CASSQGIAYNEQFF. Written as DNA, the CDR3 is TGTGCCAGCAGCCAAGGGATAGCCTACAATGAGCAGTTCTTC.

CDR3 sequence (DNA): TGTGCCAGCAGTGAATTTGGAGGGAACACTGAAGCTTTCTTT. Translated, it gives CASSEFGGNTEAFF. The J gene is TRBJ1-1, the V gene TRBV6-1; D unclear. The CDR3 loop spans 14 amino acids. V shed 2 bases and J shed 1 base, with 8 bases lying between them. Germline V gene data show CDR1 as MNHNS and CDR2 as SASEGT.

There are a few counts of this clone. In the same sample, other DNA sequences code for this CDR3. The chain links TRBV6-6 to TRBJ1-2; 9 bases are a match to TRBD1. This CDR3 is built from 14 residues. Germline CDR1 is MNHNY and CDR2 is SVGAGI (reference sequence). Losses at the gene ends were 6 bases for V and 2 bases for J; bases not matched to a gene: 4. The CDR3 region is CASRPGQGNYGYTF. CDR3 sequence (DNA): TGTGCCAGCAGACCGGGACAGGGCAACTATGGCTACACCTTC.

There are a few counts of this clone. This chain links TRBV7-8 with TRBJ1-2, with 7 bases fitting TRBD1. Germline V CDR1 and CDR2: SGHVS, FQNEAQ. V lost 5 bases and J lost 6; bases outside the gene matches: 9. The CDR3 runs 14 residues. The DNA for the CDR3 is TGTGCCAGCAGCCTTGATACAGGGGTAAATGGCTACACCTTC. Its protein product is CASSLDTGVNGYTF.

In its sample, this clone was seen a few times. V gene TRBV30 combines with J gene TRBJ2-1, with D unclear. V lost 1 base, J lost 6 bases, and 4 bases lay in between. Germline CDR1 GTSNPN, CDR2 SVGIG (reference sequence). CDR3 length: 11 residues. Here the CDR3 reads CAWSAPNEQFF. CDR3 nucleotide sequence: TGTGCCTGGAGTGCCCCCAATGAGCAGTTCTTC.

The table lists this clone with a few counts. The CDR3 region is CAWTADNTDTQYF. In DNA, the CDR3 is TGTGCCTGGACAGCAGATAACACAGATACGCAGTATTTT. The chain employs TRBV30 and TRBJ2-3; no clear D. V lost 4 bases and J 2 bases, leaving 10 bases between the germline ends. Germline loops: CDR1 GTSNPN, CDR2 SVGIG (reference sequence). CDR3 size: 13 residues.

This clone was observed a handful of times. The rearrangement joins TRBV15 to TRBJ2-3, with D possibly TRBD2 on 6 matching bases. Between the trimmed V and J ends, which lost 0 bases and 2 bases, there was a span of 15 bases. The CDR3 length is 17 residues. CDR1 is LNHNV and CDR2 is YYDKDF in the germline V gene (reference sequence). The CDR3 DNA follows: TGTGCCACCAGCAGAGAACTAGGCGGGATTTACACAGATACGCAGTATTTT. It translates to CATSRELGGIYTDTQYF.